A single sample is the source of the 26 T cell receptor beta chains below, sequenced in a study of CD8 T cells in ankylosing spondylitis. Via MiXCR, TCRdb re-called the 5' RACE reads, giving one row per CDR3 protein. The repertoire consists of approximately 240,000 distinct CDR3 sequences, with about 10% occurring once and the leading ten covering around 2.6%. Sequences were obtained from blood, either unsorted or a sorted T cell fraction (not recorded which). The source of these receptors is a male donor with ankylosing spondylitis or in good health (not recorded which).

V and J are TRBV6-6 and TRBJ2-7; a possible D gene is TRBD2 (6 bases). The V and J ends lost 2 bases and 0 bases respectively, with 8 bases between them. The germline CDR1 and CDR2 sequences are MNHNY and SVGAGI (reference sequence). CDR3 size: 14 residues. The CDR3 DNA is TGTGCCAGCAGTTACCGGGGAGGCTCCTACGAGCAGTACTTC. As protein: CASSYRGGSYEQYF.

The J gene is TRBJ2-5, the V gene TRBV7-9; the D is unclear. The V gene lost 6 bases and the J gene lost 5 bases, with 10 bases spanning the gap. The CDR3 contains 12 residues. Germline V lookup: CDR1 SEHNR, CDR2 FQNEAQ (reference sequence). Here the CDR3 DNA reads TGTGCCAGCAGACATGGGTATGAGACCCAGTACTTC. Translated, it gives CASRHGYETQYF.

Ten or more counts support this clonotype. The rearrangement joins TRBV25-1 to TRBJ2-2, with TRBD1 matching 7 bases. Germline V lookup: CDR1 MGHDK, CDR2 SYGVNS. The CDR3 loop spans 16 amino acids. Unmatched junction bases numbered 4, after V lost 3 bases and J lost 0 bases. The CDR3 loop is CASSELQGSNTGELFF. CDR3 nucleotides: TGTGCCAGCAGTGAGTTACAGGGGTCGAACACCGGGGAGCTGTTTTTT.

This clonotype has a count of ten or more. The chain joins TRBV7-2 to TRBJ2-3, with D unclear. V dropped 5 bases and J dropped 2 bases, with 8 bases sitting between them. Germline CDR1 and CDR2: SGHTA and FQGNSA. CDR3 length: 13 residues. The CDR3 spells CASSIPNTDTQYF. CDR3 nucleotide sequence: TGTGCCAGCAGCATACCCAACACAGATACGCAGTATTTT.

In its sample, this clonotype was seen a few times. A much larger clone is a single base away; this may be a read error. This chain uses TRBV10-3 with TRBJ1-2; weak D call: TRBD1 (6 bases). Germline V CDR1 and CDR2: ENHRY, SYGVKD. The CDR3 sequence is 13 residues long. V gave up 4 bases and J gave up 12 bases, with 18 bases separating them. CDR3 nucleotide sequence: TGTGCCATCAGTGGAACAGGGTCCGGGGGCCACACCTTC. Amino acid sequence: CAISGTGSGGHTF.

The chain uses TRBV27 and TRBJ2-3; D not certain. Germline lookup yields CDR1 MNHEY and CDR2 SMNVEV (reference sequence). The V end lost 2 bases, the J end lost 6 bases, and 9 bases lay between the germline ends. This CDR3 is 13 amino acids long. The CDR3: CASSLSYVDTQYF. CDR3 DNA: TGTGCCAGCAGTTTAAGTTATGTGGATACGCAGTATTTT.

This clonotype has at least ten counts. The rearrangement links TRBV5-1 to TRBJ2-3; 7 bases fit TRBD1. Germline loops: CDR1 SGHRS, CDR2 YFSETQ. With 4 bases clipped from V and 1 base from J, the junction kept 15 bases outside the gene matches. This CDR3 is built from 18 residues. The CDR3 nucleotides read TGCGCCAGCAGCCCCAGACAGGGTATGGTGGGACGCACAGATACGCAGTATTTT. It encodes CASSPRQGMVGRTDTQYF.

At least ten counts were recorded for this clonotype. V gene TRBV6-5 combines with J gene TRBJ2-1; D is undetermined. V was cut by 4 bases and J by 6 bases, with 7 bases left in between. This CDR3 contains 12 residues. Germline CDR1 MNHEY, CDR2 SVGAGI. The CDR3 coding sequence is TGTGCCAGCAGTTCCGTGCCCAATGAGCAGTTCTTC. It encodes CASSSVPNEQFF.

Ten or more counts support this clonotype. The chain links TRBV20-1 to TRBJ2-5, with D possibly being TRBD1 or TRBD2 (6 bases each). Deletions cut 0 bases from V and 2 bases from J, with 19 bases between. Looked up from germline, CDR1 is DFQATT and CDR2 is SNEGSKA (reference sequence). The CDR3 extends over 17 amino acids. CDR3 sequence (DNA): TGCAGTGCTAGAGAATCCTGGGGCAGGGGAGGACAAGAGACCCAGTACTTC. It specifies CSARESWGRGGQETQYF.

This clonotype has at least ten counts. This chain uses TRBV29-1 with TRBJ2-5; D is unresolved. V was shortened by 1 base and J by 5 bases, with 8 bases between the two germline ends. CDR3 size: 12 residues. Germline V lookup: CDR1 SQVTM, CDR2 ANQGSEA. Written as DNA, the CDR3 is TGCAGCGTTGAAGGCGCCCGGGAGACCCAGTACTTC. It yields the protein CSVEGARETQYF.

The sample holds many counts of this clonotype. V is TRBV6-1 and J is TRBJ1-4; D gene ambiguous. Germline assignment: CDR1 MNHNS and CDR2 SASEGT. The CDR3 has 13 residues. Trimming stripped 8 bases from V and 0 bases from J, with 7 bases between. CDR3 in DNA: TGTGCCAGCGGTCTTACAACTAATGAAAAACTGTTTTTT. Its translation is CASGLTTNEKLFF.

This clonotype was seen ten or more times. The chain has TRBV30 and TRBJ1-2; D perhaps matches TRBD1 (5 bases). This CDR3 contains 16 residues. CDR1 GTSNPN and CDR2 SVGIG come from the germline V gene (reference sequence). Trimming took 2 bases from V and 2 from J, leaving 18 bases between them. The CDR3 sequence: CAWSPKGRGNNYGYTF. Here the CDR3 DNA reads TGTGCCTGGAGTCCTAAGGGACGGGGGAACAACTATGGCTACACCTTC.

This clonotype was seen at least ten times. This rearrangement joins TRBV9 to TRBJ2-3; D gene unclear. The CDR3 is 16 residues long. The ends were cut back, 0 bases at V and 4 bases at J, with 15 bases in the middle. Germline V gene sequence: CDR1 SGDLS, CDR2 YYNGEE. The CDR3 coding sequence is TGTGCCAGCAGCGTAGAGGCGAGAGGTAGGGCAGATACGCAGTATTTT. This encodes CASSVEARGRADTQYF.

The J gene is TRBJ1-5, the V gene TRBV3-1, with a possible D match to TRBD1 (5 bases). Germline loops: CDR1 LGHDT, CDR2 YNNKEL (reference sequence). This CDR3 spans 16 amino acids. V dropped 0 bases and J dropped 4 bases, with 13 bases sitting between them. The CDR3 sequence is CASSQDGTSRNQPQHF. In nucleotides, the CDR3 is TGTGCCAGCAGCCAAGACGGGACCTCCCGTAATCAGCCCCAGCATTTT.

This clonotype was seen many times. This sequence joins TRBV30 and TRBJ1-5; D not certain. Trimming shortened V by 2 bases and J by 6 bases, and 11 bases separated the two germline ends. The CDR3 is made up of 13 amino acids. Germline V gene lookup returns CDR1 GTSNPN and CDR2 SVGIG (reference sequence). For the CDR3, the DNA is TGTGCCTGGAGTCGGCCTCCCGGTCAGCCCCAGCATTTT. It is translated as CAWSRPPGQPQHF.

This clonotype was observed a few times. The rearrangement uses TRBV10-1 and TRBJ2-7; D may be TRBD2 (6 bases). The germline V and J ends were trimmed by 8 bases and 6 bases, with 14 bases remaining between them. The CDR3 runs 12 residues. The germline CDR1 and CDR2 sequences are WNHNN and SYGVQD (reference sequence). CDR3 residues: CASGRGTGEQYF. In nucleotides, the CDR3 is TGCGCCAGCGGACGGGGGACTGGCGAGCAGTACTTC.

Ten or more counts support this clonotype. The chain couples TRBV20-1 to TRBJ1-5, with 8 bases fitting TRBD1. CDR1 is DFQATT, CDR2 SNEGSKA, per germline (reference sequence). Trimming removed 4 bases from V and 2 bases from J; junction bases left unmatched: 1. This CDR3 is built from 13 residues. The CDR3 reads CSATDRGNQPQHF. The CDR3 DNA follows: TGCAGTGCTACGGACAGGGGCAATCAGCCCCAGCATTTT.

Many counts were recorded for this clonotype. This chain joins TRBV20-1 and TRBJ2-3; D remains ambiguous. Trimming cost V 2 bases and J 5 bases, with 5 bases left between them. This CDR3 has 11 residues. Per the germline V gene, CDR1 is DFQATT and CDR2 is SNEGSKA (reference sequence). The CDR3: CSARPEDTQYF. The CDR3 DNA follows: TGCAGTGCTAGACCTGAAGATACGCAGTATTTT.

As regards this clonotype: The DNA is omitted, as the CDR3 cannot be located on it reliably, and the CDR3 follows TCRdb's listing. The CDR3 here is CASSSGQDEQYF. The gene calls are TRBV18 and TRBJ2-7; the D call of TRBD1 is as the table states it, not checked on the DNA. The CDR3 length equals 12 residues, ends included. Germline assignment: CDR1 KGHSH and CDR2 LQKENI.

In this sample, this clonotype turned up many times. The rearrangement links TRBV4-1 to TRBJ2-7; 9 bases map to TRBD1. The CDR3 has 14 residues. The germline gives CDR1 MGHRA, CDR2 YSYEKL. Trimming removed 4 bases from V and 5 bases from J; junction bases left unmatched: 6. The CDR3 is CASSPTGGLDEQYF. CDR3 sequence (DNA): TGCGCCAGCAGCCCGACAGGGGGTCTCGACGAGCAGTACTTC.

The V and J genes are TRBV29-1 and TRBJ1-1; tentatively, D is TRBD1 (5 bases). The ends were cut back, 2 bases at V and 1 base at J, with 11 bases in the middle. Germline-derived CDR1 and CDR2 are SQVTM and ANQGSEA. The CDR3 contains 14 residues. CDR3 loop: CSVELGTANTEAFF. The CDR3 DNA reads TGCAGCGTTGAATTGGGGACGGCGAACACTGAAGCTTTCTTT. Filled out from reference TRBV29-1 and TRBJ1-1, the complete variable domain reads SAVISQKPSRDICQRGTSLTIQCQVDSQVTMMFWYRQQPGQSLTLIATANQGSEATYESGFVIDKFPISRPNLTFSTLTVSNMSPEDSSIYLCSVELGTANTEAFFGQGTRLTVV.

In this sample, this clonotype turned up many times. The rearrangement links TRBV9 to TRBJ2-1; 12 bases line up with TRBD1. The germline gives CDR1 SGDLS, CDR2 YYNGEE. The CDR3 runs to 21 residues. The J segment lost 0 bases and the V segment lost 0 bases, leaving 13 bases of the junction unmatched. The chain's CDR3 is CASSVEPGTGGAYSSYNEQFF. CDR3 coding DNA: TGTGCCAGCAGCGTAGAGCCAGGGACAGGGGGCGCGTATAGCTCCTACAATGAGCAGTTCTTC. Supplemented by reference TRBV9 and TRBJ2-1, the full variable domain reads DSGVTQTPKHLITATGQRVTLRCSPRSGDLSVYWYQQSLDQGLQFLIQYYNGEERAKGNILERFSAQQFPDLHSELNLSSLELGDSALYFCASSVEPGTGGAYSSYNEQFFGPGTRLTVL.

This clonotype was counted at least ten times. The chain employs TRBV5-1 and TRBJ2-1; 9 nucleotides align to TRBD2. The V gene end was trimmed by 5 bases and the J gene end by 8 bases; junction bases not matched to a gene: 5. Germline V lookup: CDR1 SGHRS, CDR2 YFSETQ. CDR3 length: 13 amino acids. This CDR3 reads CASSLAGFDEQFF. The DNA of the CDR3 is TGCGCCAGCAGTCTAGCGGGGTTTGATGAGCAGTTCTTC.

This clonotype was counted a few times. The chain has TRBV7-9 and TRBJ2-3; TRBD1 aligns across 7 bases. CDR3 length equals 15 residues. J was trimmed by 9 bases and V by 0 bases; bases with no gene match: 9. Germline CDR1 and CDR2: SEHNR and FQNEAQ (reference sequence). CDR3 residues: CASSLAGTEKGTQYF. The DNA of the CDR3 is TGTGCCAGCAGCTTAGCTGGGACAGAGAAGGGGACGCAGTATTTT. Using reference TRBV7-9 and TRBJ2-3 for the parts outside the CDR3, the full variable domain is DTGVSQNPRHKITKRGQNVTFRCDPISEHNRLYWYRQTLGQGPEFLTYFQNEAQLEKSRLLSDRFSAERPKGSFSTLEIQRTEQGDSAMYLCASSLAGTEKGTQYFGPGTRLTVL.

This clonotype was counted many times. CDR3 sequence (DNA): TGTGCCAGCAGCCTTGAGGCGACTAGCGGTTACAATGAGCAGTTCTTC. The encoded protein is CASSLEATSGYNEQFF. The gene calls are TRBV7-2 and TRBJ2-1, with 9 nucleotides matching TRBD2. This CDR3 has 16 residues. Germline CDR1 and CDR2: SGHTA and FQGNSA. After removal of 5 bases from V and 4 bases from J, the junction contained 9 bases not matched to a gene.

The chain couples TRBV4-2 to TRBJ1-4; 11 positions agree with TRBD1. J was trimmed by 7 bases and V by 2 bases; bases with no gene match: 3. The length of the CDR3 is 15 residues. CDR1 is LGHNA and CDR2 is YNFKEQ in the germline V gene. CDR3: CASSQPGTGGEKLFF. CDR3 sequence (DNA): TGTGCCAGCAGCCAACCTGGGACAGGGGGTGAAAAACTGTTTTTT.